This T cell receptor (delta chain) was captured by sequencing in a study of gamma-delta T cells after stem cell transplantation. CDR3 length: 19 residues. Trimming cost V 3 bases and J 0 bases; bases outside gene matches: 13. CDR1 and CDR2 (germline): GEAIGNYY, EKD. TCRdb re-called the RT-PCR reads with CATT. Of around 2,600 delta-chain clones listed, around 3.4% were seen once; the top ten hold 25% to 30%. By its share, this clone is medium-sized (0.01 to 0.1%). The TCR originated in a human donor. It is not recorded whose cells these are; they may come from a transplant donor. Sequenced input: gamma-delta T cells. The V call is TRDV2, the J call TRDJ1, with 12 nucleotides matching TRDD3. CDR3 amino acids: CACDPVLGDTSPYTDKLIF. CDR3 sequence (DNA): TGTGCCTGTGACCCAGTACTGGGGGATACCTCCCCGTACACCGATAAACTCATCTTT.